The text below deals with one TCR beta chain. This clonotype has ten or more counts. This clone's antigen is unknown. No much larger clone exists at a distance of one base, and base qualities are not known. These data come from a study of identical twins (TCRdb year 2016). In terms of the full investigation: To test whether fetal clonotypes persist, this study deep-sequenced TCR alpha and beta repertoires from monozygotic twins, from unrelated adults of various ages, and from cord blood. Replicate twin experiments were performed at different times using different library preparation protocols to rule out contamination. Summary of the overall study and its limitations: Fewer insertions were carried by abundant cord blood beta clonotypes; a weaker similar trend was observed in young adult naive repertoires, while no such trend was observed in memory repertoires. Compared with coincidental sharing between unrelated individuals, an excess of low generation-probability sequences was observed among out-of-frame TCR alpha sequences shared between twins. A weaker excess of twin sharing was found in beta out-of-frame sequences because the signal-to-noise ratio was lowered by fewer shared sequences. Zero-insertion analyses could be partly confounded by invariant T cells such as MAIT and iNKT, although diverse VJ usage argued against such confounding for most clonotypes. In monozygotic twins, recombination models systematically underestimated out-of-frame TCR alpha sharing, but the models matched the sharing seen between unrelated individuals. Because the same donors could not be followed over many years, conclusions were based on cross-sectional statistical analysis.

CDR1 and CDR2 are drawn from the germline V gene: SGHRS, YFSETQ. The CDR3 covers 12 residues, taking in both the cysteine and the phenylalanine. CDR3 DNA only is kept here, 36 bases in frame from base 1. The junction shows trimming of 3 bases on V and 10 bases on J, plus 11 bases between the germline ends. All donors were healthy Caucasians. Three pairs of female monozygotic twins, all aged roughly 18 to 29 years, were included in the twin cohort. Positive isolation kits from Invitrogen were used to isolate the CD4+ and CD8+ T cell populations. Libraries were made using 5' RACE. The sample was run on an Illumina HiSeq 2000. A universal primer binding site was introduced by template switching, and a unique molecular identifier was present in the final cDNA, enabling accurate counting of TCR cDNA molecules. Specific primers in the conserved constant-segment region were used to synthesize first-strand cDNA for the TCR alpha and beta chains. Each cDNA library was double barcoded, with a SMART-Mk sample barcode plus Illumina barcodes, to control for contamination. TruSeq adapter sequences and Illumina sample barcodes were added in two successive PCR steps. The Illumina HiSeq platform was used with custom primers to sequence TCR alpha and beta cDNA libraries. The paper's processing steps were these. MiGEC was used to process raw reads and extract unique molecular identifiers, and MiXCR was used to find CDR3 positions. For each individual, recombination models were inferred using an EM algorithm with the repgenHMM and IGoR tools. Shared clonotype analysis was performed with the tcR package in R, normalizing sharing by the product of cloneset sizes. Out-of-frame nonproductive sequences were analyzed to study raw recombination free of thymic and clonal selection effects. Through fastp at Q25 and MiXCR, TCRdb rebuilt clones from the public reads, retaining in-frame beta chains. Entries are consolidated by CDR3 protein sequence, retaining the most common genes and DNA. The authors' filters were not applied to this entry. The sample profile shows fewer than 550,000 distinct CDR3 sequences; roughly 15% of them were found once. The ten largest clones take up around 0.48% of the sample.

This sample also appeared in a second study, on yellow fever vaccine responses in identical twins. The second source states: According to the authors, the vaccine-induced T cell response in identical twins seemed to be partly convergent and partly specific to each individual. In identical twins, the study followed T cell clones that responded to the vaccine with precision.

This TCR came from a woman between 18 and 29 years old in good health. This chain joins TRBV5-1 to TRBJ2-1; confidence is insufficient to name the D gene. Material: CD4+ T cells sorted from blood. The CDR3 reads CASSSQREEQFF. The DNA is TGCGCCAGCAGCTCCCAGCGTGAGGAGCAGTTCTTC.